This T cell receptor (beta chain) was captured in a study of T cell responses to AZD1222 COVID-19 vaccine. About the research overall: Pooled in the analysis were second doses at about 4 or about 12 weeks. Broader study findings: CD4 TCRs covered the whole spike, strongest at regions 160-218 and 743-854.

Notes on this clone: Its specificity is not known.

Profiled with immunoSEQ multiplex PCR; TCRdb holds only in-frame clones, not every one. The table includes about 260,000 clones, approximately 93% detected once. Germline loops: CDR1 LNHDA, CDR2 SQIVND (reference sequence). CDR3 length: 14 amino acids. The V end lost 6 bases, the J end lost 3 bases, and 15 bases lay between the germline ends. The sample was peripheral blood, taken on day 0 of AZD1222 vaccination. This receptor was obtained from an adult in good health. This chain links TRBV19 with TRBJ2-7, with a weak D call TRBD2 (6 bases). The CDR3 protein is CASSPLVGGYEQYF. CDR3 coding DNA: TGTGCCAGTAGCCCCCTCGTGGGGGGCTACGAGCAGTACTTC.